Presented here are 20 T cell receptor beta chains from one specimen sequenced in a study of blood T cell dynamics during melanoma immunotherapy. As to time point: pre-treatment baseline. The protocol was immunoSEQ multiplex PCR, while the TCRdb copy is restricted to in-frame clones and leaves out a portion. The sample gives under 8,000 clones, about three quarters of which show up once; less than 35% is in the top ten. The material was blood, obtained from a patient treated with checkpoint blockade. The origin of the receptors is a human donor with melanoma.

This rearrangement joins TRBV6-5 to TRBJ2-7; 7 bases are a match to TRBD1. V gave up 7 bases and J gave up 5 bases; unmatched junction bases: 5. This CDR3 has 12 residues. From germline, CDR1 is MNHEY and CDR2 SVGAGI. In DNA form, the CDR3 reads TGTGCCAGCACGACAGGGACCCACGAGCAGTACTTC. Its protein is CASTTGTHEQYF.

The chain links TRBV27 to TRBJ2-3; 7 nucleotides align to TRBD2. The CDR3 length is 16 residues. The V gene's germline CDR1 is MNHEY and CDR2 SMNVEV (reference sequence). The J segment lost 2 bases and the V segment lost 0 bases, leaving 5 bases of the junction unmatched. The CDR3: CASSLSRTRPTDTQYF. The CDR3 DNA reads TGTGCCAGCAGTTTATCTCGGACTAGACCCACAGATACGCAGTATTTT.

The chain couples TRBV4-2 to TRBJ2-6; D uncertain. This CDR3 has 17 residues. Trimming left V 0 bases short and J 2 bases short, with 11 bases between. Germline assignment: CDR1 LGHNA and CDR2 YNFKEQ. For the CDR3, the DNA is TGTGCCAGCAGCCAAGATCACGCCGGACCTGGGGCCAACGTCCTGACTTTC. Its protein is CASSQDHAGPGANVLTF.

The CDR3 loop reads CASSGGQGIAYEQYF. The CDR3 DNA reads as TGTGCCAGCAGCGGGGGACAGGGAATAGCCTACGAGCAGTACTTC. The chain combines TRBV2 with TRBJ2-7; 9 bases align to TRBD1. The germline V gene has CDR1 SNHLY and CDR2 FYNNEI. The trim removed 6 bases at V and 2 bases at J, leaving 8 bases unmatched. CDR3 length: 15 amino acids.

The CDR3 sequence: CASSYLGQSYNSPLHF. Written as DNA, the CDR3 is TGTGCCAGCAGTTACCTCGGACAGTCCTATAATTCACCCCTCCACTTT. The rearrangement links TRBV6-5 to TRBJ1-6; TRBD1 is a possible D gene (6 bases). The ends were cut back, 2 bases at V and 1 base at J, with 9 bases in the middle. The CDR3 runs to 16 residues. Germline CDR1 is MNHEY and CDR2 is SVGAGI.

The rearrangement joins TRBV6-5 to TRBJ2-5; no firm D call. Germline assignment: CDR1 MNHEY and CDR2 SVGAGI. The CDR3 contains 13 residues. V lost 5 bases and J lost 2, with 9 bases in between. CDR3 sequence: CASSPPEQETQYF. The DNA of the CDR3 is TGTGCCAGCAGTCCCCCAGAGCAAGAGACCCAGTACTTC.

This chain links TRBV5-8 with TRBJ2-1; 8 nucleotides align to TRBD2. CDR3 length equals 16 residues. Germline CDR1 is SGHTS and CDR2 is YDEGEE. Trimming removed 4 bases from V and 3 bases from J; junction bases left unmatched: 9. CDR3: CASSPTSGGVYNEQFF. CDR3 DNA: TGTGCCAGCAGCCCCACTAGCGGAGGGGTCTACAATGAGCAGTTCTTC.

V and J are TRBV30 and TRBJ1-2, with a possible D match to TRBD1 (6 bases). V was trimmed by 5 bases and J by 7 bases, leaving 17 bases between them. CDR3 size: 13 residues. CDR1 is GTSNPN and CDR2 is SVGIG in the germline V gene (reference sequence). CDR3 sequence reads: CAWGRGAFSGYTF. CDR3 in DNA: TGTGCCTGGGGTAGGGGGGCGTTTAGTGGCTACACCTTC.

This chain connects TRBV14 to TRBJ1-5; no reliable D call. Germline V gene sequence: CDR1 SGHDN, CDR2 FVKESK. This CDR3 region has 14 residues. With 1 base removed from V and 5 bases from J, the gap between germline ends came to 9 bases. CDR3 nucleotides: TGTGCCAGCAGCCAAGCGGGTTTTCATCAGCCCCAGCATTTT. It translates to CASSQAGFHQPQHF.

The rearrangement joins TRBV11-2 to TRBJ2-1; 8 positions agree with TRBD2. The junction had 2 bases not matched to a gene; V was cut back by 1 base and J by 6 bases. This CDR3 contains 14 residues. Germline V gene sequence: CDR1 SGHAT, CDR2 FQNNGV. CDR3 amino acids: CASSLAGTSNEQFF. CDR3 bases: TGTGCCAGCAGCTTAGCAGGGACTAGCAATGAGCAGTTCTTC.

J is TRBJ2-5 and V is TRBV4-1, with D perhaps matching TRBD2 (8 bases). The V and J ends lost 0 bases and 2 bases respectively, with 22 bases between them. The CDR3 sequence is 19 residues long. Germline V gives CDR1 MGHRA, CDR2 YSYEKL. In DNA, the CDR3 is TGCGCCAGCAGCCAAGAAGGGAGGGGGCTAGCGGGCGCACAAGAGACCCAGTACTTC. Translation gives CASSQEGRGLAGAQETQYF.

This chain connects TRBV19 to TRBJ1-1; D is perhaps TRBD1 (6 bases). Trimming removed 3 bases at V and 2 bases at J, with 10 bases between. The V gene's germline CDR1 is LNHDA and CDR2 SQIVND (reference sequence). This CDR3 has 14 amino acids. CDR3 DNA sequence: TGTGCCAGTAGTATTTGGGGGCCTAACACTGAAGCTTTCTTT. Translation gives CASSIWGPNTEAFF.

The chain is built from TRBV11-3 and TRBJ2-1; D gene uncertain. The V gene lost 7 bases and the J gene lost 2 bases, with 12 bases spanning the gap. The germline CDR1 and CDR2 sequences are SGHNT and YENEEA. The CDR3 is 14 residues long. The chain's CDR3 is CASTTIRAYNEQFF. CDR3 nucleotide sequence: TGTGCCAGCACCACGATACGCGCCTACAATGAGCAGTTCTTC.

The V and J genes are TRBV11-2 and TRBJ2-5; D not certain. V lost 1 base to trimming and J lost 5 bases, with 5 bases between them. Germline CDR1 SGHAT, CDR2 FQNNGV. This CDR3 has 12 amino acids. The CDR3 protein is CASSLALETQYF. DNA of the CDR3: TGTGCCAGCAGCTTAGCCCTGGAGACCCAGTACTTC.

The chain combines TRBV27 with TRBJ2-7; perhaps TRBD1 as D (6 bases). V gave up 2 bases and J gave up 7 bases, with 15 bases separating them. This CDR3 region has 14 residues. Germline CDR1 reads MNHEY; CDR2 reads SMNVEV (reference sequence). This chain's CDR3 is CASSLHPAGVEQYF. The CDR3 DNA is TGTGCCAGCAGTTTACACCCCGCAGGGGTGGAGCAGTACTTC.

The genes are TRBV6-5 and TRBJ1-2; tentatively, D is TRBD1 (6 bases). Trimming shortened V by 6 bases and J by 4 bases, and 12 bases separated the two germline ends. The germline CDR1 and CDR2 sequences are MNHEY and SVGAGI. This CDR3 comprises 13 residues. The CDR3 loop reads CASRPVGAYGYTF. The CDR3 nucleotides read TGTGCCAGCAGGCCCGTGGGGGCCTATGGCTACACCTTC.

This rearrangement joins TRBV11-2 to TRBJ2-2; D is unclear. Germline values: CDR1 SGHAT, CDR2 FQNNGV. Trimming took off 1 base at V and 2 bases at J, with 14 bases between the two ends. The CDR3 has 17 amino acids. CDR3 loop: CASSLAALADNTGELFF. For the CDR3, the DNA is TGTGCCAGCAGCTTAGCTGCCCTTGCGGATAACACCGGGGAGCTGTTTTTT.

This chain uses TRBV6-1 with TRBJ2-5; the D gene is possibly TRBD1 (6 bases). The germline V gene has CDR1 MNHNS and CDR2 SASEGT. The length of the CDR3 is 15 residues. The V gene lost 2 bases and the J gene lost 4 bases, with 14 bases spanning the gap. The CDR3 is CASSERSGVGETQYF. CDR3 coding DNA: TGTGCCAGCAGTGAACGTTCAGGGGTGGGAGAGACCCAGTACTTC.

CDR3 residues: CASSPPVAAPYEQYF. In DNA form, the CDR3 reads TGTGCCAGCAGTCCCCCGGTGGCGGCCCCCTACGAGCAGTACTTC. V usage is TRBV6-1 and J usage is TRBJ2-5; D remains ambiguous. The J call may be mistaken, given a closer DNA end match to TRBJ2-7. There are 15 residues in the CDR3. Germline CDR1 reads MNHNS; CDR2 reads SASEGT.

V gene TRBV2 combines with J gene TRBJ2-7; weak D call: TRBD1 (5 bases). CDR1 is SNHLY, CDR2 FYNNEI, per germline. The length of the CDR3 is 14 residues. V lost 2 bases to trimming and J lost 6 bases, with 14 bases between them. The CDR3 region has the DNA TGTGCCAGCAGTGAAAATCGGAGACAGAGCGAGCAGTACTTC. It codes for CASSENRRQSEQYF.